This T cell receptor beta chain was recovered during a study of Graves' ophthalmopathy and Graves' hyperthyroidism. Study observations and caveats: Sensitivity of around 64% and specificity of 72.22% were achieved by the model that predicted ophthalmopathy progression.

TCR beta CDR3 amplification used RNA transcripts. The authors performed first-round RT-PCR with HTBI primers and then a second-round multiplex PCR. TCRdb re-derived calls from the multiplex PCR reads in MiXCR, one entry per CDR3 protein. The table has hundreds of thousands of distinct CDR3 sequences, 20% to 25% seen once. Trimming shortened V by 1 base and J by 0 bases, and 10 bases separated the two germline ends. This CDR3 comprises 15 residues. Per the germline V gene, CDR1 is LNHNV and CDR2 is YYDKDF (reference sequence). This clonotype was picked up many times. Its antigen remains unidentified. The source material was peripheral blood. This TCR derives from a woman in her late teens or twenties with stable Graves' hyperthyroidism. Some clones in this sample may be carry-over from other donors' samples. The chain links TRBV15 to TRBJ2-7; tentative D call: TRBD2 (5 bases). Here the CDR3 DNA reads TGTGCCACCAGCAGAGCTCTAGCTTCCTCCTACGAGCAGTACTTC. Protein product: CATSRALASSYEQYF.